This TCR beta chain was recorded in a study of blood T cells in healthy people across ages. The CDR3 spans 16 residues. Deletions cut 0 bases from V and 4 bases from J, with 13 bases between. Primers used in a second PCR of roughly 6 to 11 cycles were a sample-barcoded 5' primer and a J-beta primer mix. TCRdb used MiXCR to reprocess the 5' RACE reads, holding one entry per CDR3 protein. Here the sample spans about 830,000 distinct CDR3 sequences, roughly 60% being singletons. The specimen was blood. The TCR sequence derives from a man aged 25 to 40 in good health. The chain links TRBV6-7 to TRBJ2-4; D remains unclear. Being an ORF, TRBV6-7 has a function that is uncertain. The CDR3 DNA follows: TGTGCCAGCAGTTACTCGAATCGCGTGGCTAAAAACATTCAGTACTTC. Translated, it gives CASSYSNRVAKNIQYF.